The clone carrying this T cell receptor beta chain was found a few times. The sample is drawn from a study of early T cells in non-severe SARS-CoV-2 infection. Turning to the study itself: It was bulk RNA from unsorted whole blood that was sequenced, and the chains were unpaired.

TCRdb re-analysed the 5' RACE reads in MiXCR, keeping a single row per CDR3 protein. The repertoire holds roughly 70,000 distinct CDR3 sequences, roughly a sixth seen once, with approximately 9% in the top ten. Germline CDR1 reads ENHRY; CDR2 reads SYGVKD. Trimming took 5 bases from V and 5 from J, leaving 7 bases between them. The CDR3 loop spans 11 amino acids. The V gene is TRBV10-3, the J gene TRBJ2-7; the D gene is possibly TRBD2 (5 bases). Here the sequenced sample was whole blood, taken at baseline. This receptor was taken from an adult who was a healthcare worker with PCR-confirmed SARS-CoV-2 infection or an uninfected control (not recorded which). CDR3 in amino acids: CAISQTNEQYF. CDR3 DNA: TGTGCCATCAGTCAGACTAACGAGCAGTACTTC.